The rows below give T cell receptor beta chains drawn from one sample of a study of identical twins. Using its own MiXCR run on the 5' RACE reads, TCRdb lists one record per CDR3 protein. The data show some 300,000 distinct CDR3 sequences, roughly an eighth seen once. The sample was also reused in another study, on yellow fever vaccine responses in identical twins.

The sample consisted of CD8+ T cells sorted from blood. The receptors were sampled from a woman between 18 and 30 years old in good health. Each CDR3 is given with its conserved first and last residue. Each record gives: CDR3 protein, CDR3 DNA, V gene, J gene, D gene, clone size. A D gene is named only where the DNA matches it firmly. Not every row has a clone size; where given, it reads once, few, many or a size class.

CDR3aa: CASGLVRTGELFF; CDR3nt: TGTGCTAGTGGTTTGGTACGCACCGGGGAGCTGTTTTTT; v_gene: TRBV12-5; j_gene: TRBJ2-2; d_gene: NA; abundance: few
CDR3aa: CASSTISGTGVKDTQYF; CDR3nt: TGCGCCAGCAGCACTATCTCCGGGACAGGGGTAAAAGATACGCAGTATTTT; v_gene: TRBV5-1; j_gene: TRBJ2-3; d_gene: TRBD1; abundance: few
CDR3aa: CASSLTPAGDPTDTQYF; CDR3nt: TGTGCCAGCAGCTTAACCCCAGCGGGAGACCCCACAGATACGCAGTATTTT; v_gene: TRBV11-2; j_gene: TRBJ2-3; d_gene: TRBD2; abundance: many
CDR3aa: CASSFLRQGVGTDTQYF; CDR3nt: TGTGCCAGCAGCTTCCTACGACAGGGTGTCGGAACAGATACGCAGTATTTT; v_gene: TRBV7-9; j_gene: TRBJ2-3; d_gene: TRBD1; abundance: NA
CDR3aa: CSASSSGLAGGPRETQYF; CDR3nt: TGCAGTGCTAGTTCCAGCGGACTAGCGGGGGGGCCACGAGAGACCCAGTACTTC; v_gene: TRBV20-1; j_gene: TRBJ2-5; d_gene: TRBD2; abundance: NA
CDR3aa: CSVDLGIRETQYF; CDR3nt: TGCAGCGTTGACTTGGGGATCCGGGAGACCCAGTACTTC; v_gene: TRBV29-1; j_gene: TRBJ2-5; d_gene: NA; abundance: many
CDR3aa: CASSQRSANTEAFF; CDR3nt: TGCGCCAGCAGCCAGCGGTCTGCGAACACTGAAGCTTTCTTT; v_gene: TRBV4-1; j_gene: TRBJ1-1; d_gene: NA; abundance: NA
CDR3aa: CASNRASYEQYF; CDR3nt: TGTGCCAGCAACAGGGCCTCCTACGAGCAGTACTTC; v_gene: TRBV2; j_gene: TRBJ2-7; d_gene: NA; abundance: NA
CDR3aa: CASSLAGLAGETQYF; CDR3nt: TGTGCCAGCAGCTTAGCCGGACTAGCGGGAGAGACCCAGTACTTC; v_gene: TRBV7-2; j_gene: TRBJ2-5; d_gene: TRBD2; abundance: many
CDR3aa: CASSGQLEETQYF; CDR3nt: TGTGCCAGCAGCGGACAGTTGGAAGAGACCCAGTACTTC; v_gene: TRBV7-9; j_gene: TRBJ2-5; d_gene: NA; abundance: NA
CDR3aa: CASSHPSGSEIFGTQYF; CDR3nt: TGTGCCAGCAGTCATCCCAGTGGGAGTGAAATATTTGGGACCCAGTACTTC; v_gene: TRBV12-3/TRBV12-4; j_gene: TRBJ2-5; d_gene: NA; abundance: NA
CDR3aa: CASSLETERQETQYF; CDR3nt: TGTGCCAGCAGCTTAGAAACTGAGCGCCAAGAGACCCAGTACTTC; v_gene: TRBV7-9; j_gene: TRBJ2-5; d_gene: NA; abundance: few
CDR3aa: CASSLPGLPTDTQYF; CDR3nt: TGTGCCAGCAGTCTACCTGGACTCCCCACAGATACGCAGTATTTT; v_gene: TRBV28; j_gene: TRBJ2-3; d_gene: NA; abundance: NA
CDR3aa: CASSQDSGEIANTEAFF; CDR3nt: TGTGCCAGCAGCCAAGATAGCGGGGAAATAGCGAACACTGAAGCTTTCTTT; v_gene: TRBV3-1; j_gene: TRBJ1-1; d_gene: NA; abundance: NA
CDR3aa: CASTLRNSPLHF; CDR3nt: TGTGCCAGCACCCTAAGAAATTCACCCCTCCACTTT; v_gene: TRBV12-3/TRBV12-4; j_gene: TRBJ1-6; d_gene: NA; abundance: NA
CDR3aa: CASSQEVGQAEAFF; CDR3nt: TGTGCCAGCAGCCAAGAGGTGGGGCAGGCTGAAGCTTTCTTT; v_gene: TRBV4-2; j_gene: TRBJ1-1; d_gene: NA; abundance: few
CDR3aa: CAISDPGGQPQHF; CDR3nt: TGTGCCATCAGTGACCCAGGGGGGCAGCCCCAGCATTTT; v_gene: TRBV10-3; j_gene: TRBJ1-5; d_gene: TRBD1; abundance: few
CDR3aa: CASSLRGAYEKLFF; CDR3nt: TGTGCCAGCAGTTTACGGGGGGCCTATGAAAAACTGTTTTTT; v_gene: TRBV27; j_gene: TRBJ1-4; d_gene: NA; abundance: NA
CDR3aa: CASREGSPLHF; CDR3nt: TGTGCCAGCAGGGAGGGGTCACCCCTCCACTTT; v_gene: TRBV2; j_gene: TRBJ1-6; d_gene: NA; abundance: many
CDR3aa: CASSRAGGFETQYF; CDR3nt: TGTGCCAGCTCTAGGGCAGGGGGATTCGAGACCCAGTACTTC; v_gene: TRBV7-9; j_gene: TRBJ2-5; d_gene: TRBD1; abundance: few
CDR3aa: CASSPNTGQSSYNEQFF; CDR3nt: TGTGCCAGCAGCCCCAATACGGGACAAAGCTCCTACAATGAGCAGTTCTTC; v_gene: TRBV28; j_gene: TRBJ2-1; d_gene: NA; abundance: few
CDR3aa: CASSPVEVGGGADTQYF; CDR3nt: TGTGCCAGCAGCCCCGTCGAAGTGGGGGGAGGGGCAGATACGCAGTATTTT; v_gene: TRBV7-9; j_gene: TRBJ2-3; d_gene: TRBD2; abundance: NA
CDR3aa: CSGALDGAPGETQYF; CDR3nt: TGCAGCGGTGCCCTGGACGGAGCCCCAGGGGAGACCCAGTACTTC; v_gene: TRBV29-1; j_gene: TRBJ2-5; d_gene: NA; abundance: many
CDR3aa: CASSQKTGIDEQFF; CDR3nt: TGTGCCAGCAGCCAGAAGACAGGGATCGATGAGCAGTTCTTC; v_gene: TRBV3-1; j_gene: TRBJ2-1; d_gene: TRBD1; abundance: NA
CDR3aa: CSVFYAVPGLAGAADTQYF; CDR3nt: TGCAGCGTTTTTTACGCAGTCCCGGGACTAGCGGGGGCTGCCGATACGCAGTATTTT; v_gene: TRBV29-1; j_gene: TRBJ2-3; d_gene: TRBD2; abundance: NA
CDR3aa: CASGFWASGDLSTDTQYF; CDR3nt: TGTGCTAGTGGTTTCTGGGCTAGCGGGGACCTTAGCACAGATACGCAGTATTTT; v_gene: TRBV12-5; j_gene: TRBJ2-3; d_gene: TRBD2; abundance: NA
CDR3aa: CASSYTPGPSGYEQYF; CDR3nt: TGTGCCAGCAGCTATACCCCCGGACCGAGTGGCTACGAGCAGTACTTC; v_gene: TRBV6-5; j_gene: TRBJ2-7; d_gene: NA; abundance: few
CDR3aa: CASSPTSGRTDTQYF; CDR3nt: TGTGCCAGCAGCCCCACTAGCGGGAGAACAGATACGCAGTATTTT; v_gene: TRBV4-2; j_gene: TRBJ2-3; d_gene: TRBD2; abundance: many
CDR3aa: CASSFDGASYNEQFF; CDR3nt: TGCGCCAGCAGCTTTGACGGAGCCTCCTACAATGAGCAGTTCTTC; v_gene: TRBV5-1; j_gene: TRBJ2-1; d_gene: NA; abundance: NA
CDR3aa: CASSLTGVTYNEQFF; CDR3nt: TGTGCCAGCAGCCTTACAGGGGTGACCTACAATGAGCAGTTCTTC; v_gene: TRBV9; j_gene: TRBJ2-1; d_gene: TRBD1; abundance: NA
CDR3aa: CASTPPGGNQPQHF; CDR3nt: TGTGCCAGCACCCCTCCGGGGGGCAATCAGCCCCAGCATTTT; v_gene: TRBV28; j_gene: TRBJ1-5; d_gene: NA; abundance: NA
CDR3aa: CASSSSVFELTGYNEQFF; CDR3nt: TGTGCCAGCAGTTCCTCGGTATTTGAGCTCACTGGATACAATGAGCAGTTCTTC; v_gene: TRBV28; j_gene: TRBJ2-1; d_gene: NA; abundance: NA
CDR3aa: CSARDWTSGSHEQFF; CDR3nt: TGCAGTGCTAGAGATTGGACTAGCGGGAGCCATGAGCAGTTCTTC; v_gene: TRBV20-1; j_gene: TRBJ2-1; d_gene: TRBD2; abundance: few
CDR3aa: CASSGGFGSGLYEQYF; CDR3nt: TGTGCCAGCAGTGGGGGGTTTGGTAGCGGGCTCTACGAGCAGTACTTC; v_gene: TRBV2; j_gene: TRBJ2-7; d_gene: TRBD2; abundance: few
CDR3aa: CASSPRGQGYGYTF; CDR3nt: TGTGCCAGCAGCCCCCGGGGGCAGGGCTATGGCTACACCTTC; v_gene: TRBV3-1; j_gene: TRBJ1-2; d_gene: NA; abundance: few
CDR3aa: CASSLPTANTGELFF; CDR3nt: TGTGCCAGCAGCCTACCGACAGCGAACACCGGGGAGCTGTTTTTT; v_gene: TRBV6-2/TRBV6-3; j_gene: TRBJ2-2; d_gene: NA; abundance: NA
CDR3aa: CSVEGSGLAYEQYF; CDR3nt: TGCAGCGTTGAAGGTTCAGGGCTCGCGTACGAGCAGTACTTC; v_gene: TRBV29-1; j_gene: TRBJ2-7; d_gene: NA; abundance: few
CDR3aa: CASSLSMSTEAFF; CDR3nt: TGTGCCAGCAGTTTATCGATGAGCACTGAAGCTTTCTTT; v_gene: TRBV27; j_gene: TRBJ1-1; d_gene: NA; abundance: NA
CDR3aa: CASGSRGLVDEAFF; CDR3nt: TGTGCTAGTGGTTCCAGGGGGCTAGTAGATGAAGCTTTCTTT; v_gene: TRBV12-5; j_gene: TRBJ1-1; d_gene: TRBD1; abundance: many
CDR3aa: CASSLKLFSGLNEKLFF; CDR3nt: TGTGCCAGCAGTCTCAAACTGTTTTCTGGGTTGAATGAAAAACTGTTTTTT; v_gene: TRBV12-3/TRBV12-4; j_gene: TRBJ1-4; d_gene: NA; abundance: NA
CDR3aa: CASSYSQGGGEKLFF; CDR3nt: TGTGCCAGCAGTTACTCGCAGGGAGGAGGGGAAAAACTGTTTTTT; v_gene: TRBV6-5; j_gene: TRBJ1-4; d_gene: NA; abundance: many
CDR3aa: CSVLGGSSYEQYF; CDR3nt: TGCAGCGTCCTCGGCGGGAGCTCCTACGAGCAGTACTTC; v_gene: TRBV29-1; j_gene: TRBJ2-7; d_gene: TRBD2; abundance: few
CDR3aa: CASSFLGALYEQYF; CDR3nt: TGTGCCAGCAGCTTTCTCGGGGCCCTGTACGAGCAGTACTTC; v_gene: TRBV7-2; j_gene: TRBJ2-7; d_gene: NA; abundance: NA
CDR3aa: CASNGVGLADYTEAFF; CDR3nt: TGTGCCAGCAACGGAGTAGGACTGGCTGATTATACTGAAGCTTTCTTT; v_gene: TRBV12-3/TRBV12-4; j_gene: TRBJ1-1; d_gene: NA; abundance: many
CDR3aa: CATSRGSDPYSNQPQHF; CDR3nt: TGTGCCACCAGCAGAGGGTCGGACCCTTATAGCAATCAGCCCCAGCATTTT; v_gene: TRBV15; j_gene: TRBJ1-5; d_gene: NA; abundance: few
CDR3aa: CASSTGTAYANVLTF; CDR3nt: TGTGCCAGCAGCACCGGGACAGCCTATGCCAACGTCCTGACTTTC; v_gene: TRBV2; j_gene: TRBJ2-6; d_gene: TRBD1; abundance: NA
CDR3aa: CASLRSSQIRGSYEQYF; CDR3nt: TGTGCCAGCCTGAGGTCCTCCCAAATAAGGGGATCCTACGAGCAGTACTTC; v_gene: TRBV2; j_gene: TRBJ2-7; d_gene: NA; abundance: NA
CDR3aa: CASSLRGQRPEEQYF; CDR3nt: TGCGCCAGCAGCTTGAGGGGACAGCGCCCTGAAGAGCAGTACTTC; v_gene: TRBV5-1; j_gene: TRBJ2-7; d_gene: TRBD1; abundance: many
CDR3aa: CSANPTGTAYGYTF; CDR3nt: TGCAGTGCTAACCCGACAGGGACTGCCTATGGCTACACCTTC; v_gene: TRBV20-1; j_gene: TRBJ1-2; d_gene: TRBD1; abundance: few
CDR3aa: CATSDQNYGYTF; CDR3nt: TGTGCCACCAGTGATCAAAACTATGGCTACACCTTC; v_gene: TRBV24-1; j_gene: TRBJ1-2; d_gene: NA; abundance: few